This TCR beta chain comes out of a study of identical twins. Study-wide results and limits: Instead of following the same donors, the conclusions were based on cross-sectional statistical analysis.

With respect to this clonotype: Its specificity is not known.

This CDR3 has 16 residues. Germline V CDR1 and CDR2: SGHRS, YFSETQ. The junction had 10 bases not matched to a gene; V was cut back by 7 bases and J by 4 bases. TCRdb reanalysed the 5' RACE reads using MiXCR and keeps one entry per CDR3 protein. The repertoire includes 1,800,000 or so distinct CDR3 sequences, under 35% of them detected once, and less than 0.35% sits in the top ten. Sequences were obtained from cord blood. This receptor was identified in a newborn girl in good health. V is TRBV5-1 and J is TRBJ2-1, with 11 bases identical to TRBD2. In DNA form, the CDR3 reads TGCGCCAGCTCCTTCCCCTTAGCGGGGGGGTACAATGAGCAGTTCTTC. This sequence encodes CASSFPLAGGYNEQFF. The variable domain in full, with the rest retrieved from reference TRBV5-1 and TRBJ2-1, is KAGVTQTPRYLIKTRGQQVTLSCSPISGHRSVSWYQQTPGQGLQFLFEYFSETQRNKGNFPGRFSGRQFSNSRSEMNVSTLELGDSALYLCASSFPLAGGYNEQFFGPGTRLTVL.